The present T cell receptor (beta chain) was sequenced within a study of blood T cell repertoires in COVID-19. Background on the study: Spain, Italy and the United States supplied samples that represented acute and convalescent COVID-19. The analysed material was cDNA or gDNA that came from T cells, B-cell-depleted T cells, or PBMCs.

How the authors handled the data: Estimation of nucleated cell counts relied on the amplification of reference gene primers. Assay: immunoSEQ multiplex PCR; the TCRdb copy retains only in-frame clones and omits some. Clonal size and the V and J genes are those of that table, whereas D and trimming came from the DNA. This table has 150,000 to 200,000 clones, about 86% appearing once. This CDR3 is 15 amino acids long. V lost 4 bases to trimming and J lost 0 bases, with 10 bases between them. CDR1 and CDR2 (germline): SNHLY, FYNNEI. The rearrangement links TRBV2 to TRBJ1-3; no reliable D call. The origin of this receptor is a woman older than 75 with acute or convalescent COVID-19. The material sequenced was peripheral blood. The CDR3 DNA reads as TGTGCCAGCAGTGGGCACGGGATCTCTGGAAACACCATATATTTT. This codes for CASSGHGISGNTIYF.